This T cell receptor beta chain originates from a study of blood T cells in healthy people across ages. Findings and caveats of the study: Per million T cells, TCR beta diversity dropped roughly linearly as age increased. Naive T cell percentage by flow cytometry tracked strongly with beta diversity.

V was trimmed by 6 bases and J by 0 bases, leaving 24 bases between them. Germline V lookup: CDR1 SGHDN, CDR2 FVKESK. This CDR3 has 19 residues. This clonotype was counted many times. Its antigen is undetermined. For the second PCR, which ran for about 6 to 11 cycles, a sample-barcoded 5' primer and a J-beta primer mix were used. TCRdb passed the 5' RACE reads through MiXCR, listing each CDR3 protein once. The table shows roughly 800,000 distinct CDR3 sequences, with 20% to 25% occurring only once. The data were also submitted as part of a second study, on T cells of mothers and their children. From that study: Slightly higher overlap, not significant, was seen in related mother-child pairs than in unrelated pairs. It was observed that no persistent microchimeric T cell clones could be detected.

Sequences were obtained from blood. V is TRBV14 and J is TRBJ2-1, with D possibly matching TRBD1 (6 bases). This clonotype originated in a boy aged 5-17 years in good health. CDR3 protein: CASSRTTGSKLGSYNEQFF. DNA for the CDR3: TGTGCCAGCAGTCGAACGACAGGTTCTAAACTGGGCTCCTACAATGAGCAGTTCTTC.